Only a few counts were recorded for the clone carrying this T cell receptor (beta chain). V was shortened by 0 bases and J by 0 bases, with 4 bases between the two germline ends. The germline V gene has CDR1 SGDLS and CDR2 YYNGEE. The CDR3 is 14 amino acids. Sequencing used cDNA as its template, made by extracting RNA and reverse transcribing it. The data were produced by immunoSEQ multiplex PCR, yet TCRdb's version contains in-frame clones alone and is incomplete. Of about 120,000 clones in the sample, roughly two fifths were seen once. These data originate in a study of CD8+ T cells in alopecia areata.

The chain joins TRBV9 to TRBJ1-3; D gene unclear. Sequenced material: CD4+ T cells sorted from blood. This receptor was obtained from a human donor with alopecia areata. The CDR3 reads CASSVDYSGNTIYF. In DNA, the CDR3 is TGTGCCAGCAGCGTAGATTACTCTGGAAACACCATATATTTT.